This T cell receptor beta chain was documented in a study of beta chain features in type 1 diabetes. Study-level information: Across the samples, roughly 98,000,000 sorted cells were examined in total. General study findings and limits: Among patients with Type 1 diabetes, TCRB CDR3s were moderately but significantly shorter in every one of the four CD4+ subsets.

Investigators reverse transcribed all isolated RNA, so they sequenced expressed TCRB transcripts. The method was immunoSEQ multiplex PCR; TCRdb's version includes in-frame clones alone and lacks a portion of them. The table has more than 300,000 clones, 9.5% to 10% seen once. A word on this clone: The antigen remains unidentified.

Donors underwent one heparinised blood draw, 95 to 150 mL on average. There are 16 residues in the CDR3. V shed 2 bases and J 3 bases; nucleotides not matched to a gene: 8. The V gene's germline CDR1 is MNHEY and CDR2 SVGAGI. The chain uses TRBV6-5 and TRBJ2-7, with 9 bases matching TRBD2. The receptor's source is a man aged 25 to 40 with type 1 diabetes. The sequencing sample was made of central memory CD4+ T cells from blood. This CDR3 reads CASSYLPSGTVYEQYF. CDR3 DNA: TGTGCCAGCAGTTACCTCCCTAGCGGGACGGTCTACGAGCAGTACTTC.